This T cell receptor beta chain is drawn from a study of T-cell memory formation after mild COVID-19. This clonotype was detected a few times. Its antigen is as yet unknown. Study-level findings and limits: Later expanders leaned CD4+, whereas day 15 to 85 contracting clones were balanced CD4/CD8. The pre-infection memory compartment contained some responding clones, suggesting cross-reactive memory joined.

TCRdb reprocessed the 5' RACE reads with MiXCR, giving one entry per CDR3 protein. The data show more than 250,000 distinct CDR3 sequences, with 16% seen just once and around 23% held by the top ten. This sequence originates from a man in his late teens or twenties who had mild COVID-19 (a few samples of this study predate the infection). Cell type and time point are not known. Sequenced input: PBMCs or a T cell subset sorted from them (not recorded which).

DNA of the CDR3: TGTGCCAGCAGGCAAGCTTACGAGCAGTACTTC. Amino acid sequence: CASRQAYEQYF. This chain links TRBV12-3 or TRBV12-4 with TRBJ2-7, with D uncertain. V lost 6 bases and J lost 4, with 7 bases in between. The CDR3 spans 11 residues.